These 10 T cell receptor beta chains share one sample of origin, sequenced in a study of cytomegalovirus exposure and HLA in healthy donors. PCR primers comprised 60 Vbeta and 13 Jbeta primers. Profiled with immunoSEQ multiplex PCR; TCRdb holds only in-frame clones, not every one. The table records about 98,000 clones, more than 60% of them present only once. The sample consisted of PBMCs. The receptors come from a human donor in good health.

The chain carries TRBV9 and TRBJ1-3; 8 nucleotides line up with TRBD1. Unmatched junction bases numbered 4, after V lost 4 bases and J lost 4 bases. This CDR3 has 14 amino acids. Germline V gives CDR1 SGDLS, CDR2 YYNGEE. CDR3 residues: CASSLTGGGNTIYF. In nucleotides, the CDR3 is TGTGCCAGCAGCTTAACAGGGGGAGGAAACACCATATATTTT.

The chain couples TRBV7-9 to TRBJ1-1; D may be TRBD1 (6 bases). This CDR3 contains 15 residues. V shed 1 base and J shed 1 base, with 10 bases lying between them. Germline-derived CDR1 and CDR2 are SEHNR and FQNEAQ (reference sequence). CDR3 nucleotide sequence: TGTGCCAGCAGCTTAGGTCAGGGGCCGAACACTGAAGCTTTCTTT. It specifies CASSLGQGPNTEAFF.

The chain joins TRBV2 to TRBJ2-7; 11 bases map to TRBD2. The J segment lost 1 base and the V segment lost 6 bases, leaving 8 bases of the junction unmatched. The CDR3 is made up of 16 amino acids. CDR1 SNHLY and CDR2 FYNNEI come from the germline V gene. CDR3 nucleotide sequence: TGTGCCAGCAGAGCCTTACTAGCGGGAGCTTCCTACGAGCAGTACTTC. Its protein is CASRALLAGASYEQYF.

CDR3 residues: CASSPPGAGAEAFF. The CDR3 DNA sequence: TGTGCCAGCTCACCACCGGGGGCAGGGGCCGAAGCTTTCTTT. V gene TRBV18 combines with J gene TRBJ1-1; D possibly corresponds to TRBD1 (6 bases). Per the germline V gene, CDR1 is KGHSH and CDR2 is LQKENI. There are 14 residues in the CDR3. Trimming took off 0 bases at V and 8 bases at J, with 13 bases between the two ends.

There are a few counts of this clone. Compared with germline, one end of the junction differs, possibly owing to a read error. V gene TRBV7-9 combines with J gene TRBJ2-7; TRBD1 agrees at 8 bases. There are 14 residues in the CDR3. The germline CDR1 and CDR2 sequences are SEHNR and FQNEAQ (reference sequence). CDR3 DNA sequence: TGTTCCAGCAGCTCGGACAGGGTATACGACGAGCAGTACTTC. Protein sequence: CSSSSDRVYDEQYF.

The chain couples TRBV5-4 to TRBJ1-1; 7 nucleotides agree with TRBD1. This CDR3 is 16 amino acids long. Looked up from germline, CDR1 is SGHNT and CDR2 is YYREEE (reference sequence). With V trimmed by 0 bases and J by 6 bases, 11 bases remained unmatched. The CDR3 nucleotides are TGTGCCAGCAGCTTGGGTGCCGGGACAGAAGACGCTGAAGCTTTCTTT. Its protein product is CASSLGAGTEDAEAFF. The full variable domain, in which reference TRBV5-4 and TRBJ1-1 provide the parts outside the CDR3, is ETGVTQSPTHLIKTRGQQVTLRCSSQSGHNTVSWYQQALGQGPQFIFQYYREEENGRGNFPPRFSGLQFPNYSSELNVNALELDDSALYLCASSLGAGTEDAEAFFGQGTRLTVV.

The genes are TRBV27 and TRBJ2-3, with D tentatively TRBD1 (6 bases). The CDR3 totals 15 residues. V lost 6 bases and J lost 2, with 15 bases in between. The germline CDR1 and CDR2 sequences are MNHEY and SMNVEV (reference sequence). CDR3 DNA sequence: TGTGCCAGCAGGGGGACACGTGTGGACACAGATACGCAGTATTTT. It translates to CASRGTRVDTDTQYF.

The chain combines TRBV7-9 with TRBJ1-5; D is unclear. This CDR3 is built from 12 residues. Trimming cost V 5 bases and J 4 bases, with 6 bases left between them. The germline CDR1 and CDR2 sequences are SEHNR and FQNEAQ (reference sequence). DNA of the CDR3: TGTGCCAGCAGCCCTTTTAATCAGCCCCAGCATTTT. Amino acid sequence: CASSPFNQPQHF.

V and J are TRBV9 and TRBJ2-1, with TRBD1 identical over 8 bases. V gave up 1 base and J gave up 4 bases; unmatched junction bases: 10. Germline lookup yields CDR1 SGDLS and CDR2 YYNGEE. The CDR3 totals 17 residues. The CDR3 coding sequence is TGTGCCAGCAGCGTAACAGGGGGACCTACCCTATACAATGAGCAGTTCTTC. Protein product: CASSVTGGPTLYNEQFF.

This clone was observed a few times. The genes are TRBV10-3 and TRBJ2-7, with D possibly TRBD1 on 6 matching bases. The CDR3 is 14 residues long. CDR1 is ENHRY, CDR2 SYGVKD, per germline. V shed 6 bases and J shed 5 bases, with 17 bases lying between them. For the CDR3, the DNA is TGTGCCATCAGAAAACAAAAAGGGGGTGACGAGCAGTACTTC. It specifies CAIRKQKGGDEQYF.